Listed here are 11 T cell receptor beta chains from one sample, sequenced in a study of T cell changes during pregnancy in multiple sclerosis. The protocol was immunoSEQ multiplex PCR, while the TCRdb copy is restricted to in-frame clones and leaves out a portion. The profile shows 75,000 to 100,000 clones, roughly 92% of them singletons. The sample consisted of peripheral blood, taken after pregnancy. The receptors originated from a female donor with multiple sclerosis, enrolled in a pregnancy study.

The rearrangement joins TRBV7-3 to TRBJ2-1, with D possibly matching TRBD2 (5 bases). This CDR3 is built from 15 residues. V was clipped by 5 bases and J by 1 base, with 12 bases between them. CDR1 SGHTA and CDR2 FQGTGA come from the germline V gene. CDR3 protein: CASSPRGPSYNEQFF. The CDR3 region has the DNA TGTGCCAGCAGCCCAAGAGGGCCGTCCTACAATGAGCAGTTCTTC. The full variable domain, with the rest looked up from reference TRBV7-3 and TRBJ2-1, is GAGVSQTPSNKVTEKGKYVELRCDPISGHTALYWYRQSLGQGPEFLIYFQGTGAADDSGLPNDRFFAVRPEGSVSTLKIQRTERGDSAVYLCASSPRGPSYNEQFFGPGTRLTVL.

The chain employs TRBV4-3 and TRBJ1-1; D unclear. This CDR3 comprises 14 residues. The V and J ends lost 3 bases and 10 bases respectively, with 18 bases between them. Germline V gives CDR1 LGHNA, CDR2 YSLEER. CDR3 in amino acids: CASSHVTTDRLAFF. The CDR3 bases are TGCGCCAGCAGCCACGTCACTACCGATAGACTAGCTTTCTTT.

The chain combines TRBV5-1 with TRBJ1-5; no clear D. The length of the CDR3 is 15 residues. Germline V gives CDR1 SGHRS, CDR2 YFSETQ. V lost 7 bases and J 6 bases, leaving 20 bases between the germline ends. The chain's CDR3 is CASSPKGGSSQPQHF. CDR3 DNA: TGCGCCAGCTCCCCCAAGGGAGGTTCAAGTCAGCCCCAGCATTTT.

J is TRBJ2-7 and V is TRBV5-1; 10 nucleotides align to TRBD2. CDR3 length equals 15 residues. Germline CDR1 SGHRS, CDR2 YFSETQ. V lost 0 bases to trimming and J lost 6 bases; unmatched junction nucleotides: 6. CDR3 residues: CASSLVPSGRREQYF. CDR3 DNA sequence: TGCGCCAGCAGCTTGGTCCCTAGCGGGAGACGCGAGCAGTACTTC. The whole variable domain, remainder taken from reference TRBV5-1 and TRBJ2-7, is KAGVTQTPRYLIKTRGQQVTLSCSPISGHRSVSWYQQTPGQGLQFLFEYFSETQRNKGNFPGRFSGRQFSNSRSEMNVSTLELGDSALYLCASSLVPSGRREQYFGPGTRLTVT.

This chain joins TRBV1 and TRBJ2-7; whether TRBD2, the table's D call, matches the DNA was not checked. TRBV1 corresponds to a pseudogene. CDR3 size: 15 residues. The CDR3 bases are TGCACCAGCAGCCAAGATAGCGTGAGCTCCTACGAGCAGTACTTC. Its translation is CTSSQDSVSSYEQYF.

The chain is built from TRBV4-2 and TRBJ2-1; 10 positions agree with TRBD2. J was trimmed by 9 bases and V by 4 bases; bases with no gene match: 12. In germline, CDR1 is LGHNA, CDR2 YNFKEQ. The length of the CDR3 is 16 residues. CDR3 loop: CASSPFASGSIGEQFF. Here the CDR3 DNA reads TGTGCCAGCAGCCCCTTTGCTAGCGGGAGTATCGGTGAGCAGTTCTTC.

The DNA of the CDR3 is TGTGCCAGCAGACCCGGGGGAGGCTACGAGCAGTACTTC. This codes for CASRPGGGYEQYF. The V and J genes are TRBV5-5 and TRBJ2-7; weak D call: TRBD2 (6 bases). V was cut by 5 bases and J by 3 bases, with 12 bases left in between. From germline, CDR1 is SGHKS and CDR2 YYEKEE (reference sequence). This CDR3 contains 13 residues.

The chain links TRBV4-2 to TRBJ2-1; 9 bases agree with TRBD2. V dropped 3 bases and J dropped 4; count of bases not matched to a gene: 7. The CDR3 sequence is 16 residues long. Germline V gives CDR1 LGHNA, CDR2 YNFKEQ. CDR3: CASSQDLAGYYNEQFF. The DNA of the CDR3 is TGTGCCAGCAGCCAGGATCTAGCGGGGTATTACAATGAGCAGTTCTTC.

The gene calls are TRBV28 and TRBJ2-7; 13 bases fit TRBD2. Germline V gene lookup returns CDR1 MDHEN and CDR2 SYDVKM. The J segment lost 4 bases and the V segment lost 4 bases, leaving 4 bases of the junction unmatched. The length of the CDR3 is 15 residues. The CDR3 region has the DNA TGTGCCAGCAGTTCCGGGACTAGCGGGATGTACGAGCAGTACTTC. This translates into CASSSGTSGMYEQYF.

The genes are TRBV30 and TRBJ1-6; 8 nucleotides line up with TRBD1. Germline trimming cut 2 bases from V and 6 bases from J; bases unmatched to any gene: 12. The CDR3 totals 17 residues. Germline CDR1 GTSNPN, CDR2 SVGIG (reference sequence). The CDR3 DNA reads TGTGCCTGGAGTCCGACCGGGACAGGAACTTTTAATTCACCCCTCCACTTT. Encoded protein: CAWSPTGTGTFNSPLHF.

V gene TRBV5-1 combines with J gene TRBJ2-2; 7 bases agree with TRBD1. The V gene end was trimmed by 6 bases and the J gene end by 4 bases; junction bases not matched to a gene: 9. Germline loops: CDR1 SGHRS, CDR2 YFSETQ. The CDR3 loop spans 15 amino acids. CDR3 sequence: CASNLDRVGTGELFF. CDR3 sequence (DNA): TGCGCCAGCAACCTAGACAGGGTGGGCACCGGGGAGCTGTTTTTT.